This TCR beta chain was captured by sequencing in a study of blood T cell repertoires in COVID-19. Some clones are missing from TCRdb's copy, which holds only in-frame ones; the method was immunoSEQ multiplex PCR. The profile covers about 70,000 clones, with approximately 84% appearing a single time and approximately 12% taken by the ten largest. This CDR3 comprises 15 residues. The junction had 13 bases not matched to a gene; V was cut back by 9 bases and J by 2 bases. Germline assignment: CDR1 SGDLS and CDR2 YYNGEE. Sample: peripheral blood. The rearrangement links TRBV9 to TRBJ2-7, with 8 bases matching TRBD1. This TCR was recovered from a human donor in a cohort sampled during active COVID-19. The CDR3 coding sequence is TGTGCCAAAAAACTGGACCCACAGGGGGCCTACGAGCAGTACTTC. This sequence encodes CAKKLDPQGAYEQYF.